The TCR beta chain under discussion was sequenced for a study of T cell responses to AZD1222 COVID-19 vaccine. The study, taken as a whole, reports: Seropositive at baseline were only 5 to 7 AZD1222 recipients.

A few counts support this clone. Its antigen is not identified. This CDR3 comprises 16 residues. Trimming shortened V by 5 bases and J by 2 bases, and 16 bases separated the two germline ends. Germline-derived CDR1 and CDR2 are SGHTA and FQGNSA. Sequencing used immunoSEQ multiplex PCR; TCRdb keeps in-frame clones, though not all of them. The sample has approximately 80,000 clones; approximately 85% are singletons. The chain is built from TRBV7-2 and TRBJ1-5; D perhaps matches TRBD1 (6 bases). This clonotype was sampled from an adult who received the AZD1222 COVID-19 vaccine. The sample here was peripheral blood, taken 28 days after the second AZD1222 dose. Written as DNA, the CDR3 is TGTGCCAGCAGCGCCACAGGGAGTTCGGGCAATCAGCCCCAGCATTTT. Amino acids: CASSATGSSGNQPQHF.